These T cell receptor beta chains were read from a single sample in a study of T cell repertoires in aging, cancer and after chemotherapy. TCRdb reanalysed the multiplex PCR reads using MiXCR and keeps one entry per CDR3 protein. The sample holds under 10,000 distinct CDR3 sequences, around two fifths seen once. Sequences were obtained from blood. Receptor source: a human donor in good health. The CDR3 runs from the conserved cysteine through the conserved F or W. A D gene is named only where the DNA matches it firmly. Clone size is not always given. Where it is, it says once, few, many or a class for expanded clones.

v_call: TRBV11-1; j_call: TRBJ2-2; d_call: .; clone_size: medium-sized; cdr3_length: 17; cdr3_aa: CASSLKRLPVNTGELFF; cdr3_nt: TGTGCCAGCAGCTTAAAGCGGCTACCGGTGAACACCGGGGAGCTGTTTTTT
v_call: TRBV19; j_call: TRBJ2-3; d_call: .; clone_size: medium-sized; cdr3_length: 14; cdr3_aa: CASSIVAPWDTQYF; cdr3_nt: TGTGCCAGTAGTATAGTGGCCCCGTGGGATACGCAGTATTTT
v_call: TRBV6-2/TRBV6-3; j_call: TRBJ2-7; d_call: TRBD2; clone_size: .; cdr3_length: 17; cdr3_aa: CASTKTMGGMFIYEQYF; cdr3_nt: TGTGCCAGCACCAAGACCATGGGGGGGATGTTCATTTACGAGCAGTACTTC
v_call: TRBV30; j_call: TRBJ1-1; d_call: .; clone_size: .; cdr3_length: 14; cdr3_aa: CAWSLESEYTEAFF; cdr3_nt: TGTGCCTGGAGCTTAGAGTCGGAGTACACTGAAGCTTTCTTT
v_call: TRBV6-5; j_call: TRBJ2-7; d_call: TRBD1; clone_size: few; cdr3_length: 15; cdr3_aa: CASSPDRVALYEQYF; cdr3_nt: TGTGCCAGCAGTCCCGACAGGGTGGCCCTATACGAGCAGTACTTC
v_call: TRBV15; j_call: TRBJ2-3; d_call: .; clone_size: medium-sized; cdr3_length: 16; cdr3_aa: CATSRMAAGAADTQYF; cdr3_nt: TGTGCCACCAGCAGAATGGCAGCAGGGGCGGCAGATACGCAGTATTTT
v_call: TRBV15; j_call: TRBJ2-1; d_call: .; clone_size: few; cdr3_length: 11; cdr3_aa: CATSAGQEQFF; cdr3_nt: TGTGCCACCAGCGCGGGACAGGAGCAGTTCTTC
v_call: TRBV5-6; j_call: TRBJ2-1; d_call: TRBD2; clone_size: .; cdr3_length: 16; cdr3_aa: CASSPTGTRSVNEQFF; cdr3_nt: TGTGCCAGCAGCCCAACCGGGACTAGATCGGTCAATGAGCAGTTCTTC
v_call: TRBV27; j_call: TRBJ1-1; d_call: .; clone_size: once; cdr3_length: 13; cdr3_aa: CASSFRPGTEAFF; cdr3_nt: TGTGCCAGCAGTTTTAGACCTGGCACTGAAGCTTTCTTT
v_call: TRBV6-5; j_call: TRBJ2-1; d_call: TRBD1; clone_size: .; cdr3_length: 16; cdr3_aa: CASSRHPGQTANEQFF; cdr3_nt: TGTGCCAGCAGCCGACATCCGGGACAGACTGCCAATGAGCAGTTCTTC
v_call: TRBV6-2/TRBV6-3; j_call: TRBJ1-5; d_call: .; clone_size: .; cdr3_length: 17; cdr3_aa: CASSYSRTRRTNQPQHF; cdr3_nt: TGTGCCAGCAGTTATTCCCGGACACGACGTACGAATCAGCCCCAGCATTTT
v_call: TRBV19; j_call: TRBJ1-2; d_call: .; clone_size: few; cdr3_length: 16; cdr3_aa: CASSLTPRSARNGYTF; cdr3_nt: TGTGCCAGTAGTTTAACCCCCCGTTCGGCACGAAATGGCTACACCTTC
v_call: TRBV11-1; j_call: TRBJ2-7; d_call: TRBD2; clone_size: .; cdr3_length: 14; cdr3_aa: CASSPPGLAGEQYF; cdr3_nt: TGTGCCAGCAGCCCTCCGGGACTAGCGGGGGAGCAGTACTTC
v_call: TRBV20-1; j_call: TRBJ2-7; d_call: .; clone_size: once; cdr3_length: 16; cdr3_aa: CSARDRVRGATREQYF; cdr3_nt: TGCAGTGCTAGAGATAGGGTTAGGGGGGCCACGCGCGAGCAGTACTTC
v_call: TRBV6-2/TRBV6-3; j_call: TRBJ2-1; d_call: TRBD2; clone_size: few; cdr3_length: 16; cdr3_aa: CASSPNSRGLDNEQFF; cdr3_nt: TGTGCCAGCAGCCCAAACTCCCGGGGACTAGACAATGAGCAGTTCTTC
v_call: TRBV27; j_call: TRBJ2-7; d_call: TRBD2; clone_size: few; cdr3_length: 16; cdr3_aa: CASSASGGEKTYEQYF; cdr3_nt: TGTGCCAGCAGTGCTAGCGGGGGGGAGAAGACCTACGAGCAGTACTTC
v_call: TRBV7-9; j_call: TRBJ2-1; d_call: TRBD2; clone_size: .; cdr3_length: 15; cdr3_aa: CASSERGAPYNEQFF; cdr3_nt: TGTGCCAGCAGCGAGCGGGGGGCGCCCTACAATGAGCAGTTCTTC
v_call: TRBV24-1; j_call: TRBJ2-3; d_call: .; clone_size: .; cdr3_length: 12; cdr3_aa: CATSDSGTSQYF; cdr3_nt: TGTGCCACCAGTGATTCCGGGACAAGCCAGTATTTT
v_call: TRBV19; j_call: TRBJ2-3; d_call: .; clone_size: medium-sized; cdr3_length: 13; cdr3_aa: CASSAGFLDTQYF; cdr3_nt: TGTGCCAGTAGCGCCGGGTTCCTAGATACGCAGTATTTT
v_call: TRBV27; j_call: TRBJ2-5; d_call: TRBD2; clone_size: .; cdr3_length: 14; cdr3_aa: CASSSLAGQETQYF; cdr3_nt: TGTGCCAGCAGTTCGCTAGCGGGGCAAGAGACCCAGTACTTC
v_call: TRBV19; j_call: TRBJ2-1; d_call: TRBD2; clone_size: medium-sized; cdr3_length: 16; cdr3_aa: CASSMTSGGAYNEQFF; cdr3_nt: TGTGCCAGTAGTATGACTAGCGGGGGGGCTTACAATGAGCAGTTCTTC
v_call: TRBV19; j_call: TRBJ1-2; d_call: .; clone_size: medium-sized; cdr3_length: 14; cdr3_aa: CASSIPSGLFGYTF; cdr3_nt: TGTGCCAGTAGTATCCCCTCAGGGTTGTTCGGCTACACCTTC
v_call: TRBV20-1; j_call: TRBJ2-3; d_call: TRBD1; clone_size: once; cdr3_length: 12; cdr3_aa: CSAPGTGGTQYF; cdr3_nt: TGCAGTGCACCAGGGACAGGAGGTACGCAGTATTTT
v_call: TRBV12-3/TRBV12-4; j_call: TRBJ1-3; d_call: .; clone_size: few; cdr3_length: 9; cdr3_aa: CASRSTIYF; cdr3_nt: TGTGCCAGCAGGAGCACCATATATTTT
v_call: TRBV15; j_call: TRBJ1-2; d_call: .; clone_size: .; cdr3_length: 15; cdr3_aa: CATSRDPGTQYGYTF; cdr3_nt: TGTGCCACCAGCAGAGATCCGGGGACACAATATGGCTACACCTTC
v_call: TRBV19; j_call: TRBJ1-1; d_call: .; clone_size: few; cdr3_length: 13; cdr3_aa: CASTQRGNTEAFF; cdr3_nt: TGTGCCAGTACCCAGCGGGGGAACACTGAAGCTTTCTTT
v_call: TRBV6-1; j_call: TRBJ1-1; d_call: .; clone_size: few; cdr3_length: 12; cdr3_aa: CASSHRRYEAFF; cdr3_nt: TGTGCCAGCAGCCACCGACGGTATGAAGCTTTCTTT
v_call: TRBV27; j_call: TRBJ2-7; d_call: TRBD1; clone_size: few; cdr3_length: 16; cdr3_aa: CASSPSLGQRLTEQYF; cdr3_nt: TGTGCCAGCAGTCCATCCTTGGGACAGCGACTTACCGAGCAGTACTTC
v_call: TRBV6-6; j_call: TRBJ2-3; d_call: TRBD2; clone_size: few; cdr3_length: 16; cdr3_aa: CASSPSLAGAGDTQYF; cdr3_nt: TGTGCCAGCAGCCCCAGCCTAGCGGGAGCGGGAGATACGCAGTATTTT
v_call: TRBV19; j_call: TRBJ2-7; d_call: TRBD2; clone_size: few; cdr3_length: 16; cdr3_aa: CASSVGSGLAGFEQYF; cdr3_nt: TGTGCCAGTAGTGTAGGTTCGGGACTAGCGGGATTCGAGCAGTACTTC
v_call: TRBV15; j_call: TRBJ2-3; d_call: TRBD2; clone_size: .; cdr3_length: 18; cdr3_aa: CATSRDRGTSGGTDTQYF; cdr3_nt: TGTGCCACCAGCAGAGACCGCGGGACTAGCGGAGGGACAGATACGCAGTATTTT
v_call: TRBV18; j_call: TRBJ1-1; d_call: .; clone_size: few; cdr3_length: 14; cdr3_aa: CASSPAGLRAEAFF; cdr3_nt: TGTGCCAGCTCACCCGCGGGGCTTAGGGCTGAAGCTTTCTTT
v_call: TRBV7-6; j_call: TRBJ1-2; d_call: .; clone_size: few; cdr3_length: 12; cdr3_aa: CASSLGNYGYTF; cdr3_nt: TGTGCCAGCAGCTTAGGAAACTATGGCTACACCTTC
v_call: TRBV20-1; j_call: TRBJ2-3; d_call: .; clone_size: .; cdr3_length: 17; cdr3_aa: CSASRRKSPPSTDTQYF; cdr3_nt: TGCAGTGCTAGCCGTAGAAAAAGCCCTCCCAGCACAGATACGCAGTATTTT
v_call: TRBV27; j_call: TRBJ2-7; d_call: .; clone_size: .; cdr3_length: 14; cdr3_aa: CASSETGYSYEQYF; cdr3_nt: TGTGCCAGCAGTGAGACAGGCTACTCCTACGAGCAGTACTTC
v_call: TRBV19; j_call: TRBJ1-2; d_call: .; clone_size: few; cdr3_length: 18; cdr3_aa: CASSIAGDGVKRDYGYTF; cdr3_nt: TGTGCCAGTAGTATAGCGGGGGACGGCGTTAAACGGGACTATGGCTACACCTTC
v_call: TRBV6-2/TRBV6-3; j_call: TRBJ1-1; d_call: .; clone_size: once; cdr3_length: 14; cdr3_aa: CASSPNYGVAEAFF; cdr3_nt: TGTGCCAGCAGTCCTAATTACGGGGTCGCTGAAGCTTTCTTT
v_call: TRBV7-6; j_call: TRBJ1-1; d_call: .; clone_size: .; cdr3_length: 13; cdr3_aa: CASSLAVAAEAFF; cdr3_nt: TGTGCCAGCAGCTTAGCGGTGGCAGCCGAAGCTTTCTTT
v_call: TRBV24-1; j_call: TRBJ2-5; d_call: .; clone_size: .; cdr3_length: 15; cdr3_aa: CATSKGPPIAYGQYF; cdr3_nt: TGTGCCACATCTAAGGGACCGCCGATCGCTTACGGCCAGTACTTC
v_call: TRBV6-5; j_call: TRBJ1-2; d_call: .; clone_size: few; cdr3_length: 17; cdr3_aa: CASSYSGGESQANGYTF; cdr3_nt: TGTGCCAGCAGTTACTCGGGGGGGGAGTCTCAGGCTAATGGCTACACCTTC
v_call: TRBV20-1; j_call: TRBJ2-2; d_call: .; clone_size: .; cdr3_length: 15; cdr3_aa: CSARDSGSDTGELFF; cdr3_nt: TGCAGTGCTAGAGATTCAGGTTCTGACACCGGGGAGCTGTTTTTT
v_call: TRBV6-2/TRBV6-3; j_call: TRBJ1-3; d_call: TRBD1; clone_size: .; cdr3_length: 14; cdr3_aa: CASSDLDREYTIYF; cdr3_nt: TGTGCCAGCAGTGACTTGGACAGGGAGTACACCATATATTTT
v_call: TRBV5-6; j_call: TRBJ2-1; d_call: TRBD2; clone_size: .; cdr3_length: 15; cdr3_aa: CASSLGTSGQLGQFF; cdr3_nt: TGTGCCAGCAGCTTAGGGACTAGCGGCCAACTAGGGCAGTTCTTC
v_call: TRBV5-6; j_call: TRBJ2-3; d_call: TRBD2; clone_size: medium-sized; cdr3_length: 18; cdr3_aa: CASSLGGTSGGSTDTQYF; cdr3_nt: TGTGCCAGCAGCTTGGGTGGGACTAGCGGGGGGAGCACAGATACGCAGTATTTT
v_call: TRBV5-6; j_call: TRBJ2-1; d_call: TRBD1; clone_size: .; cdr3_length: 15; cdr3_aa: CASSFDRGRLNEQFF; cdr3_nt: TGTGCCAGCAGCTTCGACAGGGGGCGGCTCAATGAGCAGTTCTTC
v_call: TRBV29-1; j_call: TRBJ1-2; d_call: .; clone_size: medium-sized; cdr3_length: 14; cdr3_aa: CSVHRDTVADGYTF; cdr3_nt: TGCAGCGTACACCGGGATACAGTGGCAGATGGCTACACCTTC
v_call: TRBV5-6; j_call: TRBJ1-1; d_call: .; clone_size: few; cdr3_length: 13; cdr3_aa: CASSLGQSVEAFF; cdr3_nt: TGTGCCAGCAGCTTAGGGCAGAGCGTTGAAGCTTTCTTT
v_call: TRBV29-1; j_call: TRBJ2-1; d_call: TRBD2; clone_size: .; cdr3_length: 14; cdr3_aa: CSVVRSGVYNEQFF; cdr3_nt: TGCAGCGTTGTCAGAAGCGGGGTGTACAATGAGCAGTTCTTC
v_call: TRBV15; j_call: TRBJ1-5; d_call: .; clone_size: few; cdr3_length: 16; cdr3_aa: CATRGGGSESNQPQHF; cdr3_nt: TGTGCCACCAGGGGTGGAGGATCGGAAAGCAATCAGCCCCAGCATTTT